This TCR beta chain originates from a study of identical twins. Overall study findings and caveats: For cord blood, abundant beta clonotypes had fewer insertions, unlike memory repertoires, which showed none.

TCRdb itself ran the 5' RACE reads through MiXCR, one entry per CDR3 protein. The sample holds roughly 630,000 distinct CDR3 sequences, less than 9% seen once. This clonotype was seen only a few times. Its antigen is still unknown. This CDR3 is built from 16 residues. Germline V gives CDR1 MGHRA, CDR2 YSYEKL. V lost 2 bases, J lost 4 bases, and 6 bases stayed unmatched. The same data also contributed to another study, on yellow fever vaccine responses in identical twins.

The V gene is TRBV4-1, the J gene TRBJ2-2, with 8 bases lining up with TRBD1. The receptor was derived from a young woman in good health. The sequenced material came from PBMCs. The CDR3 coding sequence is TGCGCCAGCAGCCAATACGACAGGGGAAGCACCGGGGAGCTGTTTTTT. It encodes CASSQYDRGSTGELFF.